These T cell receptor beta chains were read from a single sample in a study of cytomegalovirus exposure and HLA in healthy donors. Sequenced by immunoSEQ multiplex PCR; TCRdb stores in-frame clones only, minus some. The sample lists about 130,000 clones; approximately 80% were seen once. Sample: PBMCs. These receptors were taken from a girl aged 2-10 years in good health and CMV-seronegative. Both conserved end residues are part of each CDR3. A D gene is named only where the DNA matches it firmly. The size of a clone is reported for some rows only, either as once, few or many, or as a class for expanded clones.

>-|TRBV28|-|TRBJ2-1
CASSLIAGGPNYNEQFF
TGTGCCAGCAGTTTAATCGCCGGAGGCCCTAATTACAATGAGCAGTTCTTC
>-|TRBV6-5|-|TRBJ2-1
CASSYSAYLGFEQFF
TGTGCCAGCAGTTACTCAGCATATTTGGGCTTTGAGCAGTTCTTC
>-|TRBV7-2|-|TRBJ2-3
CASSSQATDTQYF
TGTGCCAGCAGCTCCCAGGCGACAGATACGCAGTATTTT
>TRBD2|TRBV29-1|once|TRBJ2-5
CSVAPRGVGETQYF
TGCAGCGTTGCTCCGCGGGGGGTGGGTGAGACCCAGTACTTC
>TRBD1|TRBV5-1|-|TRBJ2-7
CASSSTGYEQYF
TGCGCCAGCAGCTCGACAGGGTACGAGCAGTACTTC
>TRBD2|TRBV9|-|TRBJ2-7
CASSVLPSGAPYEQYF
TGTGCCAGCAGCGTACTTCCTAGCGGGGCCCCGTACGAGCAGTACTTC
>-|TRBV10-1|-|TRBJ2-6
CASTRLDSGANVLTF
TGCGCCAGCACGAGGTTGGATTCTGGGGCCAACGTCCTGACTTTC
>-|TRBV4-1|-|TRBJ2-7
CASSQDLPYGSPYEQYF
TGCGCCAGCAGCCAAGACCTCCCCTATGGGAGTCCCTACGAGCAGTACTTC
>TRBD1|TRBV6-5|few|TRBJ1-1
CASSYSNRGTEAFF
TGTGCCAGCAGTTACTCAAACAGGGGCACTGAAGCTTTCTTT
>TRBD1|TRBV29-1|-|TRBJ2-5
CSVSLLTGVETQYF
TGCAGCGTATCCCTCCTCACAGGGGTGGAGACCCAGTACTTC
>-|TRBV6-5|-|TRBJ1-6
CASRGGVQSPLHF
TGTGCCAGCAGGGGGGGGGTACAATCACCCCTCCACTTT
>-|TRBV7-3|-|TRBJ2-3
CASSLQGARTDTQYF
TGTGCCAGCAGCTTACAGGGTGCCCGCACAGATACGCAGTATTTT
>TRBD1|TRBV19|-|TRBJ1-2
CASSTRQGIRYTF
TGTGCCAGTAGTACGCGACAGGGGATTCGCTACACCTTC
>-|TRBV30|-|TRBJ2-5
CAWSDPIETQYF
TGTGCCTGGAGTGACCCTATCGAGACCCAGTACTTC
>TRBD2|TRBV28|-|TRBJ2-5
CASSPYTSGGEETQYF
TGTGCCAGCAGTCCGTATACTAGCGGGGGGGAAGAGACCCAGTACTTC
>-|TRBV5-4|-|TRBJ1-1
CASSLADQGKNTEAFF
TGTGCCAGCAGCTTGGCCGATCAGGGCAAGAACACTGAAGCTTTCTTT
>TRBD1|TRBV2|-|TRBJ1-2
CASSGQQGAIYGYTF
TGTGCCAGCAGTGGGCAACAGGGGGCGATATATGGCTACACCTTC
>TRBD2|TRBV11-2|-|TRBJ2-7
CASSPLAGNGVEQYF
TGTGCCAGCAGCCCCTTAGCGGGGAATGGGGTAGAGCAGTACTTC
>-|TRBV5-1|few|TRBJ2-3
CASSHTDTQYF
TGCGCCAGCAGCCACACAGATACGCAGTATTTT
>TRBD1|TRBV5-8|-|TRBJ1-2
CASSSGTGNHGYTF
TGTGCCAGCAGCTCCGGGACAGGGAATCACGGCTACACCTTC
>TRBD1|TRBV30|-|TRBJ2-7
CAWSRGGADYEQYF
TGTGCCTGGAGCCGAGGGGGCGCCGACTACGAGCAGTACTTC
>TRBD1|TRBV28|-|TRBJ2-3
CASSSYHRGTDTQYF
TGTGCCAGCAGCTCATACCACAGGGGTACAGATACGCAGTATTTT
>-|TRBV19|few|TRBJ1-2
CASSGYRDGYTF
TGTGCCAGTAGTGGGTACAGGGATGGCTACACCTTC
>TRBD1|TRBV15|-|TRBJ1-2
CATSRRTGTGIYGYTF
TGTGCCACCAGCAGACGTACCGGGACAGGGATTTATGGCTACACCTTC
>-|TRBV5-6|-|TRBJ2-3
CASSLALEEITDTQYF
TGTGCCAGCAGCTTGGCCTTAGAAGAGATCACAGATACGCAGTATTTT
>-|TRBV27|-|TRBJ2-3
CASALTISTDTQYF
TGTGCCAGCGCACTGACTATAAGCACAGATACGCAGTATTTT
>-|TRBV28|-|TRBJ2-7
CASSPLGTQNYEQYF
TGTGCCAGCAGTCCCTTAGGGACACAGAACTACGAGCAGTACTTC
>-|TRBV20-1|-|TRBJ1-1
CSASRQPEAFF
TGCAGTGCTAGCCGACAACCTGAAGCTTTCTTT
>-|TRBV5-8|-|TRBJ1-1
CASSSGGSGTYETEAFF
TGTGCCAGCAGCTCCGGTGGGTCCGGGACATATGAGACTGAAGCTTTCTTT
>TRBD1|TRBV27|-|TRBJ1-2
CASSWTGQGGNYGYTF
TGTGCCAGCAGTTGGACTGGACAGGGGGGCAACTATGGCTACACCTTC
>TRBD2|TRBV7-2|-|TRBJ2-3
CASSLGLAGGTDTQYF
TGTGCCAGCAGCTTAGGACTAGCGGGGGGCACAGATACGCAGTATTTT
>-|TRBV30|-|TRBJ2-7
CAWSVLTGPYEQYF
TGTGCCTGGAGTGTTTTGACAGGTCCCTACGAGCAGTACTTC
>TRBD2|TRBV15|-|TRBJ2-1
CATSREFQPGTSVYNEQFF
TGTGCCACCAGCAGAGAGTTCCAGCCCGGGACTAGCGTTTACAATGAGCAGTTCTTC
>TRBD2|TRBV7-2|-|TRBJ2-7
CASSLVFTSGSGSYEQYF
TGTGCCAGCAGCTTAGTCTTCACTAGCGGGAGTGGGTCCTACGAGCAGTACTTC